The text below deals with one T cell receptor beta chain. Its antigen is not known. The sample comes from a study of OX40 agonist ivuxolimab in advanced cancers. General observations from the study: At 0.1 to 3.0 mg/kg and by week 6, CD4+ and CD8+ T cells in the blood had expanded clonally.

CDR3 length equals 17 residues. Looked up from germline, CDR1 is MGHDK and CDR2 is SYGVNS. Between the trimmed V and J ends, which lost 7 bases and 4 bases, there was a span of 23 bases. Sequencing was performed with immunoSEQ multiplex PCR; in TCRdb, only in-frame clones are kept and a portion is missing. The table includes about 47,000 clones, around four fifths detected once. The sequencing used CD4+ or CD8+ T cells sorted from blood, collected in a trial of the OX40 agonist ivuxolimab. This TCR was recovered from an adult with an advanced solid tumor such as melanoma, head and neck, liver or kidney cancer. The chain joins TRBV25-1 to TRBJ2-1; D might be TRBD2 (6 bases). The DNA for the CDR3 is TGTGCCAGCACTCGGTGGGGGGACTTCAACTATTACAATGAGCAGTTCTTC. Protein: CASTRWGDFNYYNEQFF.